This T cell receptor (beta chain) is drawn from a study of T cell responses to AZD1222 COVID-19 vaccine. This clone was seen ten or more times. Antigen unknown. Findings and limits, study-wide: Repertoire collection took place solely once the T cell response had peaked. Distributed over spike, vaccine-associated CD4 TCRs predominated at 160-218 and 743-854. Seropositivity was recorded at baseline in only a handful of AZD1222 recipients.

TCRdb's table, derived via immunoSEQ multiplex PCR, lists solely in-frame clones and lacks some. The data show around 100,000 clones, with roughly 84% seen just once and about 19% held by the top ten. The germline V gene encodes CDR1 SEHNR and CDR2 FQNEAQ (reference sequence). V was cut by 6 bases and J by 8 bases, with 11 bases left in between. There are 12 residues in the CDR3. The source of this sequence is an adult in good health. The chain couples TRBV7-9 to TRBJ2-1; TRBD2 might be the D (5 bases). Sequencing used peripheral blood, obtained on day 0 of AZD1222 vaccination. CDR3 bases: TGTGCCAGCAGTTCCGACGGGGATGAGCAGTTCTTC. Its protein product is CASSSDGDEQFF.